This T cell receptor (beta chain) was recorded in a study of tumor-infiltrating lymphocytes in primary liver carcinoma. General study results and limits: For tumor-adjacent and tumor-blood pairs, overlap was less than that seen for tumor region pairs.

Germline CDR1 and CDR2: DFQATT and SNEGSKA (reference sequence). V was pared by 4 bases and J by 5 bases, with 12 bases of the junction left unmatched. The CDR3 is 15 residues long. Production of TCR beta cDNA used around 0.45 ug total RNA together with a constant-region primer. ARM-PCR was slightly modified, and three nested multiplex PCR rounds with it gave rise to the TCR beta libraries. Use of TRBV1-TRBV30 forward primers with a C-beta reverse primer characterized the first two PCR rounds, which lasted about 10 cycles each. TCRdb itself ran the multiplex PCR reads through MiXCR, one entry per CDR3 protein. The sample lists about 120,000 distinct CDR3 sequences; 65% to 75% were seen once. From approximately 20-30 mg of unsorted bulk tissue, DNA and RNA were co-extracted together. Surgeons resected the patients' primary liver carcinomas. Remarks on this clonotype: Antigen unknown.

The sequenced sample was tumor-adjacent normal liver tissue. The source of this sequence is a woman in her sixties or seventies with primary liver carcinoma and hepatitis B virus infection. The chain has TRBV20-1 and TRBJ1-2; 8 bases line up with TRBD1. The CDR3 reads CSAKGEDRVNYGYTF. The CDR3 coding sequence is TGCAGTGCTAAGGGGGAGGACAGGGTAAATTATGGCTACACCTTC.